Sequencing of this T cell receptor (beta chain) was carried out in a study of CD8+CD57+ T cells in acquired aplastic anemia. Study in general: DNA per sorted CD4+ or CD8+ sample ranged roughly 0.18 to 30 ug, averaging around 3.2 ug. CD4+ reads averaged approximately 9.9 million in healthy donors. Study-wide findings and caveats: Patients did not significantly differ from controls in CD8+ Simpson's diversity.

According to the study, genomic DNA was the template for TCR beta VDJ and CDR3 profiling. TCRdb independently ran MiXCR on the reads; one entry per CDR3 protein. This sample has some 410,000 distinct CDR3 sequences, with just under 70% found just once. A note on this clonotype: What it binds is unknown. Sequence at one end of the junction differs from germline and may be a read error.

The CDR3 runs to 15 residues. Germline CDR1 and CDR2: SGHVS and FQNEAQ. The chain uses TRBV7-8 and TRBJ2-7; 10 bases match TRBD2. The specimen sequenced was sorted CD4+, CD8+, or CD8+CD57+ T cells (not recorded which) from PBMCs. This TCR came from a human donor in good health, serving as a control. The CDR3 region is CASSFVTSGVDEQHF. The CDR3 DNA is TGTGCCAGCAGTTTCGTTACTAGCGGGGTCGACGAGCAGCACTTC. Full variable domain (missing parts from reference TRBV7-8 and TRBJ2-7): GAGVSQSPRYKVAKRGQDVALRCDPISGHVSLFWYQQALGQGPEFLTYFQNEAQLDKSGLPSDRFFAERPEGSVSTLKIQRTQQEDSAVYLCASSFVTSGVDEQHFGPGTRLTVT.